This T cell receptor beta chain stems from a study of STAT3 mutations in large granular lymphocyte leukemia. Points from the study as a whole: A small but highly pathogenic clone may have been missed. TCR clonotype switching after therapy occurred in about 30% of the 18 patients. Every T-cell large granular lymphocyte leukemia patient had at least one immunodominant TCR beta clonotype.

Details on this clone: Antigen specificity is unknown.

CDR3 length: 14 amino acids. The V end was cut by 6 bases, the J end by 2 bases, with 11 bases between. CDR1 and CDR2 from the germline V gene are MGHDK and SYGVNS. TCRdb keeps only in-frame clones here, not all; method: immunoSEQ multiplex PCR. The table records some 30,000 clones, approximately 86% of them present only once. This chain connects TRBV25-1 to TRBJ2-1; D not certain. The clonotype was recovered from a man between 60 and 75 years old with T-cell large granular lymphocyte leukemia. Some clones in this sample may be carry-over from other donors' samples. Sample: peripheral blood mononuclear cells. This CDR3 is CASRLTGPYNEQFF. CDR3 coding DNA: TGTGCCAGCAGGTTAACGGGTCCCTACAATGAGCAGTTCTTC.